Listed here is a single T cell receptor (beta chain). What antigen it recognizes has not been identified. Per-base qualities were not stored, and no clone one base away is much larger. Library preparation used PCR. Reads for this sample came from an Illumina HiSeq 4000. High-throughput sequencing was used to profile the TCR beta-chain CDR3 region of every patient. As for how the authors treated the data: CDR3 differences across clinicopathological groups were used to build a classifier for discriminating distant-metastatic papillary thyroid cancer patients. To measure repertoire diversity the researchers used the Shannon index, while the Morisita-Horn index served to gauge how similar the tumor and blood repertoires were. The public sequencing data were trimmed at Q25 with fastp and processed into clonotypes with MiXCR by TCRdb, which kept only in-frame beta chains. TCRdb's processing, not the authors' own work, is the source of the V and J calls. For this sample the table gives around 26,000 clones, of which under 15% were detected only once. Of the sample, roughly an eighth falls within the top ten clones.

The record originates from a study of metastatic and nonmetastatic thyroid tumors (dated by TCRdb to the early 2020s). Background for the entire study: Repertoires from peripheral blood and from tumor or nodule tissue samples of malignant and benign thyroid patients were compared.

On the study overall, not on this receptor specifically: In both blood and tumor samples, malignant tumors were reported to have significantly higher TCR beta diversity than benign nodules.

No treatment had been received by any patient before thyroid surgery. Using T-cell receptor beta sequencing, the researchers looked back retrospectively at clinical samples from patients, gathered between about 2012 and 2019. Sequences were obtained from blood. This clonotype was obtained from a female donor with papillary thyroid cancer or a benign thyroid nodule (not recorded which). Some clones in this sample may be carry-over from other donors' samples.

CDR3 loop: CASSVTGNSYNSPLHF. The nucleotide sequence is TGTGCCAGCAGCGTAACAGGGAACTCCTATAATTCACCCCTCCACTTT. This receptor chain uses TRBV9 and TRBJ1-6; TRBD1 might be the D gene, on 6 matching bases. CDR1 is given as SGDLS and CDR2 as YYNGEE, both from the germline V gene. Trimming at the junction amounts to 1 base on V and 0 bases on J, and the germline ends lie 8 bases apart. The CDR3 sequence holds 16 residues, the cysteine and phenylalanine included. Only the CDR3 region is kept as DNA, spanning 48 bases read in frame from base 1.